Listed below are T cell receptor beta chains from one sample, sequenced in a study of beta chain features in type 1 diabetes. Some clones are missing from TCRdb's copy, which holds only in-frame ones; the method was immunoSEQ multiplex PCR. The sample carries some 410,000 clones, roughly 14% recorded once. Sequenced input: naive CD4+ T cells from blood. The receptors shown here come from a man aged 25 to 45 in good health. Each CDR3 is given with its conserved first and last residue. Fields, in order: V gene, clone size, J gene, D gene, CDR3 protein, CDR3 DNA. The D gene is left open where the match is weak. The size of a clone is reported for some rows only, either as once, few or many, or as a class for expanded clones.

TRBV7-2,.,TRBJ1-5,TRBD1,CASSTSTGAVSQPQHF,TGTGCCAGCAGCACCTCGACAGGGGCGGTTAGTCAGCCCCAGCATTTT
TRBV7-2,.,TRBJ1-3,.,CATQGSGNTIYF,TGTGCCACCCAGGGATCTGGAAACACCATATATTTT
TRBV2,few,TRBJ2-2,.,CASSVENTGELFF,TGTGCCAGCAGTGTCGAGAACACCGGGGAGCTGTTTTTT
TRBV4-1,.,TRBJ1-1,.,CASSERVPGISMNTEAFF,TGCGCCAGCAGTGAAAGGGTCCCTGGGATCAGCATGAACACTGAAGCTTTCTTT
TRBV29-1,.,TRBJ2-1,.,CSVSLPGAALYNEQFF,TGCAGCGTGTCCCTCCCAGGAGCGGCCCTCTACAATGAGCAGTTCTTC
TRBV10-3,.,TRBJ1-6,.,CAISESTGNSPLHF,TGTGCCATCAGTGAGTCTACAGGGAATTCACCCCTCCACTTT
TRBV5-4,few,TRBJ2-1,TRBD2,CASSRSSGGMVNEQFF,TGTGCCAGCAGCAGGAGTAGCGGGGGTATGGTCAATGAGCAGTTCTTC
TRBV19,.,TRBJ1-1,.,CASSIDVGAQTAEAFF,TGTGCCAGTAGTATAGATGTAGGGGCGCAAACCGCTGAAGCTTTCTTT
TRBV14,.,TRBJ2-1,.,CASSRASVTGEQFF,TGTGCCAGCAGCCGGGCCTCAGTTACCGGTGAGCAGTTCTTC
TRBV25-1,few,TRBJ1-1,.,CASSESRVSVNTEAFF,TGTGCCAGCAGTGAATCAAGGGTATCGGTGAACACTGAAGCTTTCTTT
TRBV5-4,.,TRBJ2-2,.,CASSIQGGTGELFF,TGTGCCAGCAGCATCCAGGGGGGTACCGGGGAGCTGTTTTTT
TRBV5-4,few,TRBJ2-3,.,CASSLRRTLSTDTQYF,TGTGCCAGCAGCTTACGTAGGACACTTAGCACAGATACGCAGTATTTT
TRBV4-3,.,TRBJ2-1,TRBD2,CASSQDLTPTGGRNEQFF,TGCGCCAGCAGCCAAGATCTAACTCCCACGGGAGGAAGGAATGAGCAGTTCTTC
TRBV7-2,few,TRBJ2-1,TRBD2,CASSLVSGLNNEQFF,TGTGCCAGCAGCTTAGTTTCGGGACTAAACAATGAGCAGTTCTTC
TRBV28,few,TRBJ2-7,.,CASRVPTSYEQYF,TGTGCCAGCAGGGTCCCGACCTCCTACGAGCAGTACTTC
TRBV2,.,TRBJ1-4,TRBD1,CASRPGTGGEKLFF,TGTGCCAGCAGACCCGGGACAGGGGGAGAAAAACTGTTTTTT
TRBV5-1,.,TRBJ2-2,.,CASSLGWELFF,TGCGCCAGCAGCTTGGGTTGGGAGCTGTTTTTT
TRBV5-4,few,TRBJ2-1,.,CASSLGSPRHNEQFF,TGTGCCAGCAGCTTGGGCTCCCCTCGACACAATGAGCAGTTCTTC
TRBV5-1,.,TRBJ2-3,TRBD1,CATETGNGDTQYF,TGCGCCACCGAGACAGGGAATGGAGATACGCAGTATTTT
TRBV19,.,TRBJ1-1,TRBD1,CASLRQGYTEAFF,TGTGCCAGCCTTAGACAGGGATACACTGAAGCTTTCTTT
TRBV7-2,few,TRBJ2-1,.,CASSPNHEQFF,TGTGCCAGCAGCCCTAACCATGAGCAGTTCTTC
TRBV7-2,.,TRBJ2-1,TRBD1,CASSPDRPKQFF,TGTGCCAGCAGCCCGGACAGGCCCAAGCAGTTCTTC
TRBV4-1,few,TRBJ2-3,TRBD2,CASSQIGLATDTQYF,TGCGCCAGCAGCCAAATCGGACTAGCGACAGATACGCAGTATTTT
TRBV28,few,TRBJ1-6,TRBD1,CASRPTGAKNSPLHF,TGTGCCAGCAGGCCGACAGGGGCTAAGAATTCACCCCTCCACTTT
TRBV25-1,.,TRBJ1-1,.,CASRETGMVNTEAFF,TGTGCCAGCAGGGAAACAGGGATGGTGAACACTGAAGCTTTCTTT
TRBV9,.,TRBJ1-1,.,CASSVVTNTEAFF,TGTGCCAGCAGCGTAGTAACGAACACTGAAGCTTTCTTT
TRBV15,few,TRBJ1-1,.,CATSIRVRTEAFF,TGTGCCACCAGCATCAGGGTACGCACTGAAGCTTTCTTT
TRBV27,few,TRBJ2-3,TRBD2,CASKPASGRGTDTQYF,TGTGCCAGCAAGCCTGCTAGCGGGAGAGGGACAGATACGCAGTATTTT
TRBV14,.,TRBJ2-3,.,CASSPRASTDTQYF,TGTGCCAGCAGCCCCCGGGCTAGCACAGATACGCAGTATTTT
TRBV4-3,few,TRBJ1-2,.,CASSQEFGGNYGYTF,TGCGCCAGCAGCCAAGAGTTCGGCGGCAACTATGGCTACACCTTC
TRBV11-3,.,TRBJ2-3,TRBD1,CASSWDRTDTQYF,TGTGCCAGCAGCTGGGACAGGACAGATACGCAGTATTTT
TRBV29-1,.,TRBJ2-2,.,CSVTRRGELFF,TGCAGCGTTACGAGGAGGGGGGAGCTGTTTTTT
TRBV4-1,once,TRBJ1-4,TRBD1,CASSQDRLGTGRNEKLFF,TGCGCCAGCAGCCAAGATCGATTGGGGACAGGCCGTAATGAAAAACTGTTTTTT
TRBV30,.,TRBJ2-3,.,CAWSSWEVLTQYF,TGTGCCTGGAGTTCGTGGGAGGTGCTTACGCAGTATTTT
TRBV6-6,.,TRBJ2-3,TRBD2,CASSTWSGGDTQYF,TGTGCCAGCAGTACGTGGAGCGGGGGAGATACGCAGTATTTT
TRBV7-9,few,TRBJ1-1,.,CASSSPGGSEAFF,TGTGCCAGCAGCTCCCCAGGTGGGTCTGAAGCTTTCTTT
TRBV30,few,TRBJ2-1,.,CAWSPVYEQFF,TGTGCCTGGAGCCCAGTCTATGAGCAGTTCTTC
TRBV7-9,few,TRBJ2-2,TRBD2,CASSLARLAGGPSTGELFF,TGTGCCAGCAGCTTAGCCAGACTAGCGGGAGGGCCAAGCACCGGGGAGCTGTTTTTT
TRBV7-8,few,TRBJ2-3,.,CASRKRGHTDTQYF,TGTGCCAGTCGAAAGCGAGGTCACACAGATACGCAGTATTTT
TRBV6-5,few,TRBJ1-5,.,CASSYDRNQPQHF,TGTGCCAGCAGTTACGACAGAAATCAGCCCCAGCATTTT
TRBV30,.,TRBJ1-2,.,CAWSVLGTYGYTF,TGTGCCTGGAGTGTACTCGGGACCTATGGCTACACCTTC
TRBV6-5,.,TRBJ1-2,.,CASSYSTLGGYTF,TGTGCCAGCAGTTACTCGACCCTTGGCGGCTACACCTTC
TRBV7-8,few,TRBJ2-7,TRBD1,CASSLTDRGVYEQYF,TGTGCCAGCAGCTTAACCGACAGGGGGGTCTACGAGCAGTACTTC
TRBV4-2,.,TRBJ2-1,.,CASSHLAGLYNEQFF,TGTGCCAGCAGCCATTTGGCGGGCCTTTACAATGAGCAGTTCTTC
TRBV20-1,few,TRBJ2-5,.,CSAPTEETQYF,TGCAGTGCTCCGACGGAAGAGACCCAGTACTTC
TRBV21-1,.,TRBJ1-1,.,CASSKAERVTTNTEAFF,TGTGCCAGCAGCAAAGCCGAGAGGGTAACAACGAACACTGAAGCTTTCTTT
TRBV6-1,.,TRBJ2-3,.,CASSESGNPRTDTQYF,TGTGCCAGCAGTGAATCGGGGAATCCCCGCACAGATACGCAGTATTTT
TRBV30,.,TRBJ1-4,.,CAWSRTVTNEKLFF,TGTGCCTGGAGTAGGACAGTAACTAATGAAAAACTGTTTTTT
TRBV5-1,.,TRBJ2-3,TRBD2,CASSFGTSAGGDTQYF,TGCGCCAGCAGCTTTGGGACTAGCGCTGGTGGGGATACGCAGTATTTT
TRBV10-3,.,TRBJ1-6,.,CAISRDRPGDSPLHF,TGTGCCATCAGCCGGGACCGCCCTGGGGATTCACCCCTCCACTTT
TRBV5-6,.,TRBJ2-3,.,CASSLDSPDTQYF,TGTGCCAGCAGCTTGGACAGCCCAGATACGCAGTATTTT
TRBV9,few,TRBJ2-2,.,CASSEGRTGELFF,TGTGCCAGCAGCGAAGGACGCACCGGGGAGCTGTTTTTT
TRBV20-1,.,TRBJ1-1,.,CSTSMNTEAFF,TGCAGCACATCAATGAACACTGAAGCTTTCTTT